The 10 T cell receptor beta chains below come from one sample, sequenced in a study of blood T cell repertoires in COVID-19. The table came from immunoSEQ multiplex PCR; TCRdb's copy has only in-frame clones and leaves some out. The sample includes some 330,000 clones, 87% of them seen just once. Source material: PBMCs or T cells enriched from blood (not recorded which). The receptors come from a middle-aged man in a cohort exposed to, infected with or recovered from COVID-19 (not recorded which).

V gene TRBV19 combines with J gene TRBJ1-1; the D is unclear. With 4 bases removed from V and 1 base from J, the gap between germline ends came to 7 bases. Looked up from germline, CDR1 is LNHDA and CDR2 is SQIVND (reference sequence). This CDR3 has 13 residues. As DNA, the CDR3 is TGTGCCAGTAGTAACAGAGAGAACACTGAAGCTTTCTTT. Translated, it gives CASSNRENTEAFF.

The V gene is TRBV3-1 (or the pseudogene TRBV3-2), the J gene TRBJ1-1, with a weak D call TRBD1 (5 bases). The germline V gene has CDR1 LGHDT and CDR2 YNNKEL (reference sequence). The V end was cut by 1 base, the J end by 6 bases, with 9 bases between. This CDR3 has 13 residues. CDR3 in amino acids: CASSQGGYAEAFF. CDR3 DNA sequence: TGTGCCAGCAGCCAAGGGGGCTATGCTGAAGCTTTCTTT.

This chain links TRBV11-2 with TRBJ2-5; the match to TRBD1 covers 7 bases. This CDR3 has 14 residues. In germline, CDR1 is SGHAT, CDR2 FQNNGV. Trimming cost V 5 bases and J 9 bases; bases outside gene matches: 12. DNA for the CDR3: TGTGCCAGCAGCGCAGCCGAGGGGGCCGCGGCCCAGTACTTC. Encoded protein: CASSAAEGAAAQYF.

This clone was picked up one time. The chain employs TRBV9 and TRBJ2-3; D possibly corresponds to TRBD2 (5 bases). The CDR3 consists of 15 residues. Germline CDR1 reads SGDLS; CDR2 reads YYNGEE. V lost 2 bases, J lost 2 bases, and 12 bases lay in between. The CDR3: CASSVEGRLTDTQYF. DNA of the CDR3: TGTGCCAGCAGCGTTGAGGGTCGCCTCACAGATACGCAGTATTTT. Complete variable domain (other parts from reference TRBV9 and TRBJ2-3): DSGVTQTPKHLITATGQRVTLRCSPRSGDLSVYWYQQSLDQGLQFLIQYYNGEERAKGNILERFSAQQFPDLHSELNLSSLELGDSALYFCASSVEGRLTDTQYFGPGTRLTVL.

Written as DNA, the CDR3 is TGTGCCAGCAGCTCCCGACTAGTTGCCGGGGAGCTGTTTTTT. It codes for CASSSRLVAGELFF. The chain uses TRBV11-2 and TRBJ2-2; perhaps TRBD2 as D (6 bases). CDR1 and CDR2 (germline): SGHAT, FQNNGV. This CDR3 has 14 amino acids. Trimming shortened V by 4 bases and J by 6 bases, and 12 bases separated the two germline ends.

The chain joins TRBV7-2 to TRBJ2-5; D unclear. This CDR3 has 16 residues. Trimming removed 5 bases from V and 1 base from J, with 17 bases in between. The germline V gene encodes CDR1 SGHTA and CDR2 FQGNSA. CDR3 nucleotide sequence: TGTGCCAGCAGCACCCTAAAAGAGAGTTTCCAAGAGACCCAGTACTTC. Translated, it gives CASSTLKESFQETQYF.

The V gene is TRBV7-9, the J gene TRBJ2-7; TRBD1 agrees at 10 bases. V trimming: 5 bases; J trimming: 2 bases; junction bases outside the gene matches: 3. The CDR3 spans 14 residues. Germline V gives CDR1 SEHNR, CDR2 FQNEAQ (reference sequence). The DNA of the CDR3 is TGTGCCAGCAGCGGGACAGGGGATACCTACGAGCAGTACTTC. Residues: CASSGTGDTYEQYF.

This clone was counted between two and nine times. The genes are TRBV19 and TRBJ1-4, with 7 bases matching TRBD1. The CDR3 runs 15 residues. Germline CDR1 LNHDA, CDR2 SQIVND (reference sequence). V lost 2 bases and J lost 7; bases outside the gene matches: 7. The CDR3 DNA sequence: TGTGCCAGTAGTATACGACAGGGTTTTGGTGAAAAACTGTTTTTT. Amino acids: CASSIRQGFGEKLFF.

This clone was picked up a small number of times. CDR3 sequence: CASSVEGGRETQYF. The CDR3 DNA reads as TGTGCCAGCAGCGTAGAAGGAGGTAGAGAGACCCAGTACTTC. The J gene is TRBJ2-5, the V gene TRBV9; tentatively, D is TRBD2 (5 bases). CDR3 length: 14 residues. V was cut by 0 bases and J by 4 bases, with 10 bases left in between. Germline V gene sequence: CDR1 SGDLS, CDR2 YYNGEE.

The CDR3 DNA follows: TGTGCCAGCAGCTTAACGTTCGCGGTTCCCTACGAGCAGTACTTC. This encodes CASSLTFAVPYEQYF. This chain joins TRBV7-3 and TRBJ2-7, with unresolved D. The CDR3 is 15 residues long. Germline CDR1 and CDR2: SGHTA and FQGTGA. V was pared by 0 bases and J by 2 bases, with 11 bases between.